Listed below are T cell receptor beta chains from one sample, sequenced in a study of cytomegalovirus exposure and HLA in healthy donors. TCRdb keeps only in-frame clones here, not all; method: immunoSEQ multiplex PCR. The sample records approximately 130,000 clones, roughly 80% being singletons. Sequencing was performed on PBMCs. Receptor source: a woman between 50 and 59 years old in good health and CMV-seropositive. Both conserved end residues are part of each CDR3. Each record gives: D gene, V gene, clone size, J gene, CDR3 protein, CDR3 DNA. A D gene is named only where the DNA matches it firmly. A row's size may be missing; if present it is once, few, many or a size class.

D: TRBD2; V: TRBV19; size: NA; J: TRBJ2-5; CDR3: CASSIGLAGPETQYF; DNA: TGTGCCAGTAGTATAGGACTAGCGGGGCCAGAGACCCAGTACTTC
D: NA; V: TRBV7-9; size: few; J: TRBJ1-1; CDR3: CSSSLALRWEGSEAFF; DNA: TGTTCCAGCAGCTTAGCCCTTCGCTGGGAGGGGAGTGAAGCTTTCTTT
D: NA; V: TRBV19; size: few; J: TRBJ1-2; CDR3: CASSFPQGSGYTF; DNA: TGTGCCAGTAGTTTCCCTCAGGGATCTGGCTACACCTTC
D: TRBD2; V: TRBV7-3; size: NA; J: TRBJ2-1; CDR3: CASSFSGADYNEQFF; DNA: TGTGCCAGCAGTTTTAGCGGGGCCGACTACAATGAGCAGTTCTTC
D: NA; V: TRBV7-6; size: NA; J: TRBJ2-5; CDR3: CASSRRGGAETQYF; DNA: TGTGCCAGCAGTCGCCGTGGGGGGGCAGAGACCCAGTACTTC
D: NA; V: TRBV6-1; size: NA; J: TRBJ1-1; CDR3: CASAAGGNTEAFF; DNA: TGTGCCAGCGCGGCGGGCGGGAACACTGAAGCTTTCTTT
D: NA; V: TRBV7-6; size: few; J: TRBJ1-1; CDR3: CASSLDRNTEAFF; DNA: TGTGCCAGCAGCTTAGATCGGAACACTGAAGCTTTCTTT
D: NA; V: TRBV7-8; size: NA; J: TRBJ1-1; CDR3: CASSLNRGGDPRGTEAFF; DNA: TGTGCCAGCAGCTTAAACCGGGGGGGGGATCCACGAGGGACTGAAGCTTTCTTT
D: TRBD1; V: TRBV4-3; size: few; J: TRBJ2-1; CDR3: CASSQGDSDYNEQFF; DNA: TGCGCCAGCAGCCAAGGGGACAGCGATTACAATGAGCAGTTCTTC
D: NA; V: TRBV19; size: NA; J: TRBJ1-5; CDR3: CASSILGGTSNQPQHF; DNA: TGTGCCAGTAGTATTCTAGGGGGAACTAGCAATCAGCCCCAGCATTTT
D: NA; V: TRBV28; size: NA; J: TRBJ1-4; CDR3: CASSFNNEKLFF; DNA: TGTGCCAGCAGTTTTAATAATGAAAAACTGTTTTTT
D: TRBD2; V: TRBV7-9; size: few; J: TRBJ2-7; CDR3: CASSLVSGSLSYEQYF; DNA: TGTGCCAGCAGCTTAGTGAGCGGGAGCCTCTCCTACGAGCAGTACTTC
D: TRBD1; V: TRBV5-6; size: NA; J: TRBJ1-5; CDR3: CASSTGQTPQPQHF; DNA: TGTGCCAGCAGTACGGGACAGACGCCTCAGCCCCAGCATTTT
D: NA; V: TRBV29-1; size: NA; J: TRBJ2-1; CDR3: CSVDTRDYDEQFF; DNA: TGCAGCGTTGACACTAGAGATTACGATGAGCAGTTCTTC
D: TRBD1; V: TRBV6-5; size: NA; J: TRBJ2-1; CDR3: CASSYSGQGWTNEQFF; DNA: TGTGCCAGCAGTTACTCGGGACAGGGCTGGACCAATGAGCAGTTCTTC
D: TRBD1; V: TRBV18; size: few; J: TRBJ2-2; CDR3: CASSRGTGNTGELFF; DNA: TGTGCCAGCTCACGAGGGACAGGGAACACCGGGGAGCTGTTTTTT
D: NA; V: TRBV10-3; size: NA; J: TRBJ1-6; CDR3: CAISEEDPGQVNSPLHF; DNA: TGTGCCATCAGTGAGGAGGATCCAGGGCAAGTGAATTCACCCCTCCACTTT
D: NA; V: TRBV5-4; size: NA; J: TRBJ2-5; CDR3: CASSLNSGGGLETQYF; DNA: TGTGCCAGCAGCTTGAACTCTGGGGGGGGCCTAGAGACCCAGTACTTC
D: TRBD1; V: TRBV6-5; size: once; J: TRBJ2-3; CDR3: CASSFGQGFLDTQYF; DNA: TGTGCCAGCAGTTTTGGACAGGGCTTCTTAGATACGCAGTATTTT
D: TRBD1; V: TRBV7-9; size: NA; J: TRBJ2-7; CDR3: CASSYMGQGTYEQYF; DNA: TGTGCCAGCAGCTATATGGGACAGGGGACCTACGAGCAGTACTTC
D: NA; V: TRBV4-1; size: NA; J: TRBJ2-7; CDR3: CASSQEQAPGVEQYF; DNA: TGCGCCAGCAGCCAAGAACAGGCCCCGGGGGTCGAGCAGTACTTC
D: TRBD1; V: TRBV7-2; size: NA; J: TRBJ2-3; CDR3: CASSLSPPGTGGGTQYF; DNA: TGTGCCAGCAGCTTATCCCCGCCCGGGACAGGGGGCGGTACGCAGTATTTT
D: TRBD1; V: TRBV5-6; size: NA; J: TRBJ2-1; CDR3: CASSYNRGQASYNEQFF; DNA: TGTGCCAGCAGCTACAACAGGGGGCAAGCAAGCTACAATGAGCAGTTCTTC
D: TRBD1; V: TRBV15; size: NA; J: TRBJ2-7; CDR3: CATSRDDRGISYEQYF; DNA: TGTGCCACCAGCAGAGATGACAGGGGCATCTCCTACGAGCAGTACTTC
D: TRBD1; V: TRBV2; size: NA; J: TRBJ2-4; CDR3: CASDRDKNIQYF; DNA: TGTGCCAGTGACAGGGACAAAAACATTCAGTACTTC
D: TRBD2; V: TRBV9; size: NA; J: TRBJ2-7; CDR3: CASSVEAGVSYEQYF; DNA: TGTGCCAGCAGCGTAGAGGCGGGAGTCTCCTACGAGCAGTACTTC
D: NA; V: TRBV6-1; size: NA; J: TRBJ1-6; CDR3: CASSEPGHPSPLHF; DNA: TGTGCCAGCAGTGAGCCGGGACATCCCTCACCCCTCCACTTT
D: TRBD1; V: TRBV30; size: once; J: TRBJ1-1; CDR3: CAGRNRGQWDTEAFF; DNA: TGTGCCGGCCGGAATAGGGGACAGTGGGACACTGAAGCTTTCTTT
D: NA; V: TRBV10-3; size: NA; J: TRBJ2-3; CDR3: CAISEPGTSQGTDTQYF; DNA: TGTGCCATCAGTGAGCCGGGGACTTCTCAGGGCACAGATACGCAGTATTTT